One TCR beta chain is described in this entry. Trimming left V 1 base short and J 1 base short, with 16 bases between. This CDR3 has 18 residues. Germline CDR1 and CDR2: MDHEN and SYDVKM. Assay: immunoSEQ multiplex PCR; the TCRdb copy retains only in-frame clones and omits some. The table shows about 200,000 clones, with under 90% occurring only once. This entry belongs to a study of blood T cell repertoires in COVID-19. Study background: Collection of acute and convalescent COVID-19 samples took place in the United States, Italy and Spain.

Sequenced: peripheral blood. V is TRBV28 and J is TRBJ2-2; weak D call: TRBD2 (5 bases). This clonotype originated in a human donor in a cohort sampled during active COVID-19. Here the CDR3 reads CASSLSAGKVWNTGELFF. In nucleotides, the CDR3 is TGTGCCAGCAGTTTATCCGCGGGTAAGGTGTGGAACACCGGGGAGCTGTTTTTT.